Below are 8 T cell receptor beta chains sequenced from a single sample in a study of PD-1 blockade in mismatch repair-deficient tumors. As for time point: approximately 10-day in vitro stimulation with candidate neoantigen peptide 4. Profiling relied on immunoSEQ multiplex PCR, and the TCRdb table lists in-frame clones only, not all of them. Here the sample spans over 14,000 clones, about 85% being singletons. Their recognized antigens are unknown. The source material was cells cultured in vitro, sampled from a patient treated with pembrolizumab. The origin of the receptors is an adult with mismatch repair-deficient cancer.

The chain employs TRBV10-1 and TRBJ2-3; TRBD2 agrees at 10 bases. V dropped 3 bases and J dropped 3; count of bases not matched to a gene: 18. The V gene's germline CDR1 is WNHNN and CDR2 SYGVQD (reference sequence). The CDR3 consists of 20 residues. The CDR3 protein is CASSDLEIQDNSGRTDTQYF. The DNA for the CDR3 is TGCGCCAGCAGTGACCTCGAGATACAGGACAATAGCGGGAGGACAGATACGCAGTATTTT.

In its sample, this clone was seen a few times. The J gene is TRBJ1-3, the V gene TRBV9, with 7 bases fitting TRBD1. The ends lost 3 bases at V and 0 bases at J; junction bases unmatched: 15. This CDR3 is 19 amino acids long. Looked up from germline, CDR1 is SGDLS and CDR2 is YYNGEE. The CDR3 sequence: CASSALPGQVAHSGNTIYF. The CDR3 DNA is TGTGCCAGCAGCGCCCTACCCGGACAGGTAGCACACTCTGGAAACACCATATATTTT.

This clone was observed once. The chain carries TRBV10-3 and TRBJ1-1; maybe TRBD1 (6 bases). CDR1 and CDR2 (germline): ENHRY, SYGVKD. With 8 bases removed from V and 3 bases from J, the gap between germline ends came to 22 bases. The CDR3 totals 16 residues. CDR3 amino acids: CAIRAWLGGRDTEAFF. For the CDR3, the DNA is TGTGCCATCCGTGCCTGGTTGGGGGGCCGGGACACTGAAGCTTTCTTT.

V is TRBV7-2 and J is TRBJ1-3; D is uncertain. V lost 1 base, J lost 3 bases, and 13 bases lay in between. The germline V gene has CDR1 SGHTA and CDR2 FQGNSA. The CDR3 covers 16 residues. The CDR3 sequence: CASSLEALSGGNTIYF. The CDR3 region has the DNA TGTGCCAGCAGCTTAGAGGCTCTTTCGGGTGGAAACACCATATATTTT.

The chain links TRBV15 to TRBJ1-5; weak D call: TRBD1 (5 bases). The CDR3 covers 14 residues. Trimming removed 3 bases at V and 4 bases at J, with 10 bases between. From germline, CDR1 is LNHNV and CDR2 YYDKDF (reference sequence). This chain's CDR3 is CATSRDQGNQPQHF. The CDR3 DNA sequence: TGTGCCACCAGCAGGGATCAGGGAAATCAGCCCCAGCATTTT. The variable domain in full, with the rest retrieved from reference TRBV15 and TRBJ1-5, is DAMVIQNPRYQVTQFGKPVTLSCSQTLNHNVMYWYQQKSSQAPKLLFHYYDKDFNNEADTPDNFQSRRPNTSFCFLDIRSPGLGDTAMYLCATSRDQGNQPQHFGDGTRLSIL.

The V call is TRBV6-1, the J call TRBJ2-7; 11 nucleotides match TRBD2. The length of the CDR3 is 17 residues. The J segment lost 4 bases and the V segment lost 4 bases, leaving 12 bases of the junction unmatched. CDR1 MNHNS and CDR2 SASEGT come from the germline V gene. The CDR3: CASSAPGVAGGPYEQYF. CDR3 nucleotide sequence: TGTGCCAGCAGTGCCCCGGGGGTAGCGGGAGGGCCTTACGAGCAGTACTTC.

The chain uses TRBV30 and TRBJ1-3, with TRBD1 matching over 8 bases. Trimming took 1 base from V and 2 from J; bases not matched to a gene: 10. CDR3 length: 17 amino acids. Germline assignment: CDR1 GTSNPN and CDR2 SVGIG (reference sequence). Here the CDR3 reads CAWSGRGLGIAGNTIYF. The DNA for the CDR3 is TGTGCCTGGAGTGGCAGGGGGCTGGGGATAGCTGGAAACACCATATATTTT.

The rearrangement links TRBV10-3 to TRBJ2-1; unclear D gene. Germline CDR1 and CDR2: ENHRY and SYGVKD. The CDR3 length is 15 residues. The V and J ends lost 6 bases and 2 bases respectively, with 14 bases between them. CDR3 sequence (DNA): TGTGCCATCAGGGCTGCTAGGGCCGCCTACAATGAGCAGTTCTTC. As protein: CAIRAARAAYNEQFF.